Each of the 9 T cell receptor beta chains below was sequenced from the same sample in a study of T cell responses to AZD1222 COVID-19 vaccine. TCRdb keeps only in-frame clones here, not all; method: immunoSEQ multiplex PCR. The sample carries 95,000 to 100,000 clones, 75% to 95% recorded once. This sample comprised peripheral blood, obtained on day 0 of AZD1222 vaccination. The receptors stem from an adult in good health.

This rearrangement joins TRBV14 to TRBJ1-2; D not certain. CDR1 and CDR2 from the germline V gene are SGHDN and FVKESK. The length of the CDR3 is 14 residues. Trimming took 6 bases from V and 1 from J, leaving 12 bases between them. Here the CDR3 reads CASSPTRSNYGYTF. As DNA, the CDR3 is TGTGCCAGCAGTCCAACCCGTAGTAACTATGGCTACACCTTC.

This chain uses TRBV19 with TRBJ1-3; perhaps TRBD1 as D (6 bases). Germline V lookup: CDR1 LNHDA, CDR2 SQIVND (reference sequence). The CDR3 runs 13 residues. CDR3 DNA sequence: TGTGCGACTGGGGACGGGGGCGGAAACACCATATATTTT. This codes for CATGDGGGNTIYF.

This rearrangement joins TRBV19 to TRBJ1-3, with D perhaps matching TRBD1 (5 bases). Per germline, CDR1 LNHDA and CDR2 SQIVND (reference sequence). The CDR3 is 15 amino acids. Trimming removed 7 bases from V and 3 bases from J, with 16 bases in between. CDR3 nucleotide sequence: TGTGCCAGTACCGGGGGAGTGAGGGTTGGAAACACCATATATTTT. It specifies CASTGGVRVGNTIYF. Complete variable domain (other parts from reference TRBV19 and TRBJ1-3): DGGITQSPKYLFRKEGQNVTLSCEQNLNHDAMYWYRQDPGQGLRLIYYSQIVNDFQKGDIAEGYSVSREKKESFPLTVTSAQKNPTAFYLCASTGGVRVGNTIYFGEGSWLTVV.

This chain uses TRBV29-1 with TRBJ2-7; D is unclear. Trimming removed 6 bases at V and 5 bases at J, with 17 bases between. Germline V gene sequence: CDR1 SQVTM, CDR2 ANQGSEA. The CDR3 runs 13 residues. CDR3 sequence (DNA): TGCAGCGTCGCCCCGGGCGGTGACGACGAGCAGTACTTC. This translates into CSVAPGGDDEQYF.

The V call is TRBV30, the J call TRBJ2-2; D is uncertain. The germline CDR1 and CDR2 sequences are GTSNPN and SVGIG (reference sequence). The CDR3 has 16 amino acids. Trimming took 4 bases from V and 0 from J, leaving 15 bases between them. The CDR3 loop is CAWMDPLTANTGELFF. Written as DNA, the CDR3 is TGTGCCTGGATGGACCCCTTGACGGCGAACACCGGGGAGCTGTTTTTT.

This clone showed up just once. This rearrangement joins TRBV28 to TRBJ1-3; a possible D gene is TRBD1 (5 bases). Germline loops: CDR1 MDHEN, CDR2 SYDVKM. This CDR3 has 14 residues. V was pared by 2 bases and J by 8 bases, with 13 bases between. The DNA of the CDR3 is TGTGCCAGCAGTTTAAGGGCAGGGATGCACACCATATATTTT. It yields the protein CASSLRAGMHTIYF.

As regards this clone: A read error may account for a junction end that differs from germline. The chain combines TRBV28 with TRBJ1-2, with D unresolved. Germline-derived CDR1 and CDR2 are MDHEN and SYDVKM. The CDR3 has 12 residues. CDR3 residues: CASSLKGYGCTF. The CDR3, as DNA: TGTGCCAGCAGTTTAAAGGGCTATGGCTGCACCTTC.

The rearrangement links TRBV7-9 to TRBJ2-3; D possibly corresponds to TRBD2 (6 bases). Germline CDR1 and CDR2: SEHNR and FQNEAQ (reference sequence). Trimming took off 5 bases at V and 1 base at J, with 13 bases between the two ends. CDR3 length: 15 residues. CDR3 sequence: CASSRDWRGTDTQYF. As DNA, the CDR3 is TGTGCCAGCAGCCGAGACTGGAGGGGCACAGATACGCAGTATTTT.

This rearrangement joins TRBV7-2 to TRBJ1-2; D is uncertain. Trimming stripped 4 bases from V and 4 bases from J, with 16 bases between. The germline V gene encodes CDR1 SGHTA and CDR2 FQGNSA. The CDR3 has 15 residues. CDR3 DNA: TGTGCCAGCAGCTCCGCCGGCAGAACTTCCTATGGCTACACCTTC. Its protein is CASSSAGRTSYGYTF.